The 11 T cell receptor beta chains reported below all come from one sample, sequenced in a study of control samples from healthy donors and cancer patients. Produced via immunoSEQ multiplex PCR; TCRdb's table is partial and in-frame only. Altogether more than 75,000 clones are present, 70% to 90% being singletons, with the ten largest covering 1.9%. Sample: PBMCs. Receptors originate from a woman aged 55-70 years with head and neck cancer.

A single count supports this clone. V and J are TRBV9 and TRBJ2-4; D remains unclear. The germline V and J ends were trimmed by 4 bases and 5 bases, with 16 bases remaining between them. Germline CDR1 is SGDLS and CDR2 is YYNGEE. The CDR3 runs to 15 residues. CDR3 region: CASSPRLDLENIQYF. The CDR3 DNA reads TGTGCCAGCAGCCCCCGCCTAGACCTTGAAAACATTCAGTACTTC.

The table lists this clone with a count of one. The rearrangement links TRBV7-2 to TRBJ2-2; 7 bases match TRBD1. After removal of 2 bases from V and 6 bases from J, the junction contained 9 bases not matched to a gene. The length of the CDR3 is 16 residues. Per germline, CDR1 SGHTA and CDR2 FQGNSA. Written as DNA, the CDR3 is TGTGCCAGCAGCTTACTCACAGGGGAGAGTGCCGGGGAGCTGTTTTTT. This codes for CASSLLTGESAGELFF.

This chain links TRBV11-2 with TRBJ2-1; 7 bases fit TRBD2. V shed 5 bases, J shed 9 bases, and the junction held 4 bases outside the gene matches. The CDR3 sequence is 12 residues long. Germline CDR1 and CDR2: SGHAT and FQNNGV. CDR3 loop: CASSPSGVEQFF. The CDR3 DNA reads as TGTGCCAGCAGCCCGAGCGGGGTTGAGCAGTTCTTC. The full variable domain, rest sourced from reference TRBV11-2 and TRBJ2-1, is EAGVAQSPRYKIIEKRQSVAFWCNPISGHATLYWYQQILGQGPKLLIQFQNNGVVDDSQLPKDRFSAERLKGVDSTLKIQPAKLEDSAVYLCASSPSGVEQFFGPGTRLTVL.

The chain couples TRBV5-4 to TRBJ2-5, with a possible D match to TRBD2 (6 bases). From germline, CDR1 is SGHNT and CDR2 YYREEE (reference sequence). The CDR3 is 15 amino acids. Trimming cost V 2 bases and J 5 bases, with 16 bases left between them. Here the CDR3 DNA reads TGTGCCAGCAGCTTAAAAGCAAGAGGAGGGGAGACCCAGTACTTC. Protein sequence: CASSLKARGGETQYF.

The chain has TRBV6-5 and TRBJ2-1; TRBD2 matches at 11 bases. CDR3 size: 15 residues. The germline V gene has CDR1 MNHEY and CDR2 SVGAGI. V was clipped by 6 bases and J by 6 bases; unmatched bases: 7. CDR3 bases: TGTGCCAGCAGAAAGACTAGCGGGAATCGCAATGAGCAGTTCTTC. It is translated as CASRKTSGNRNEQFF.

This clone was detected a few times. This sequence joins TRBV28 and TRBJ2-1; D possibly matches TRBD1 or TRBD2 (5 bases each). With 5 bases removed from V and 6 bases from J, the gap between germline ends came to 23 bases. Germline-derived CDR1 and CDR2 are MDHEN and SYDVKM. The CDR3 has 17 amino acids. The CDR3 nucleotides are TGTGCCAGCAGTCGCCGGGGTTATAGAAGGGGCGGCAATGAGCAGTTCTTC. This encodes CASSRRGYRRGGNEQFF.

The sample holds a few counts of this clone. V is TRBV7-2 and J is TRBJ2-3; D tentatively fits TRBD1 or TRBD2 (6 bases each). In germline, CDR1 is SGHTA, CDR2 FQGNSA. The length of the CDR3 is 17 residues. With 4 bases removed from V and 4 bases from J, the gap between germline ends came to 21 bases. The CDR3 region is CASSWLPGGTGADTQYF. The CDR3 DNA reads as TGTGCCAGCAGCTGGCTACCCGGGGGCACTGGGGCAGATACGCAGTATTTT.

The chain uses TRBV30 and TRBJ1-5, with TRBD1 matching 8 bases. This CDR3 has 18 amino acids. V shed 1 base and J 1 base; nucleotides not matched to a gene: 12. Germline CDR1 GTSNPN, CDR2 SVGIG (reference sequence). The CDR3 DNA follows: TGTGCCTGGAGTGCCCGGACAGGGAATCCTGTCAGCAATCAGCCCCAGCATTTT. Translation: CAWSARTGNPVSNQPQHF.

The chain is built from TRBV7-8 and TRBJ2-7, with 7 bases fitting TRBD2. Germline lookup yields CDR1 SGHVS and CDR2 FQNEAQ. The V segment lost 1 base and the J segment 2 bases; nucleotides outside the gene matches: 5. This CDR3 spans 15 amino acids. CDR3 region: CASSLVSSGTYEQYF. DNA of the CDR3: TGTGCCAGCAGCTTAGTGTCTAGCGGAACCTACGAGCAGTACTTC. The full variable domain, rest sourced from reference TRBV7-8 and TRBJ2-7, is GAGVSQSPRYKVAKRGQDVALRCDPISGHVSLFWYQQALGQGPEFLTYFQNEAQLDKSGLPSDRFFAERPEGSVSTLKIQRTQQEDSAVYLCASSLVSSGTYEQYFGPGTRLTVT.

This chain connects TRBV19 to TRBJ2-2; 9 nucleotides align to TRBD1. The V segment lost 6 bases and the J segment 6 bases; nucleotides outside the gene matches: 5. CDR3 length equals 14 residues. The V gene's germline CDR1 is LNHDA and CDR2 SQIVND (reference sequence). CDR3 DNA: TGTGCCAGTAGGGCAGGGACAGGGTCCGGGGAGCTGTTTTTT. Protein product: CASRAGTGSGELFF. Full variable domain (missing parts from reference TRBV19 and TRBJ2-2): DGGITQSPKYLFRKEGQNVTLSCEQNLNHDAMYWYRQDPGQGLRLIYYSQIVNDFQKGDIAEGYSVSREKKESFPLTVTSAQKNPTAFYLCASRAGTGSGELFFGEGSRLTVL.

This clone was detected only a few times. CDR3: CTSSPAVEGPYEQYF. For the CDR3, the DNA is TGCACCAGCAGCCCCGCTGTTGAGGGACCCTACGAGCAGTACTTC. The genes are TRBV1 and TRBJ2-7. TRBV1 is described as a pseudogene. The CDR3 extends over 15 amino acids.